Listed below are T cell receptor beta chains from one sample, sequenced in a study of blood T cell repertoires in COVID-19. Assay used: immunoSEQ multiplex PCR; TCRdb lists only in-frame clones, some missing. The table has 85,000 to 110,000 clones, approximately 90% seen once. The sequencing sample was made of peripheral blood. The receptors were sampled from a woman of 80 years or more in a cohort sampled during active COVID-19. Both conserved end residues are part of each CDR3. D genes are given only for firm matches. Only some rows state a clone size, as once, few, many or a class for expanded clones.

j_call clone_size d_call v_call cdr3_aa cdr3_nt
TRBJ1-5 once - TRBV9 CASSAGPGGQPQHF TGTGCCAGCAGCGCTGGACCAGGAGGTCAGCCCCAGCATTTT
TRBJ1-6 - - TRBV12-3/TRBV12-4 CASSLEGDSPLHF TGTGCCAGCAGTTTAGAGGGGGATTCACCCCTCCACTTT
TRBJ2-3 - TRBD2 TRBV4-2 CASSHGAGGITDTQYF TGTGCCAGCAGCCATGGAGCGGGGGGTATTACAGATACGCAGTATTTT
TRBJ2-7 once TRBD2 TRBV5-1 CASSLASGGLSYEQYF TGCGCCAGCAGCTTGGCTAGCGGGGGCCTCTCCTACGAGCAGTACTTC
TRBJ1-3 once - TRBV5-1 CASSTQGISSGNTIYF TGCGCCAGCAGCACTCAGGGTATAAGCTCTGGAAACACCATATATTTT
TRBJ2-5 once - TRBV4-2 CASSQGSPDRETQYF TGTGCCAGCAGCCAAGGGTCCCCCGACAGGGAGACCCAGTACTTC
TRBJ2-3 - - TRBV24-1 CATSDAGPSTDTQYF TGTGCCACCAGTGATGCGGGCCCTAGCACAGATACGCAGTATTTT
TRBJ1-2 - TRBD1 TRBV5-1 CASSPEGTGVGYTF TGCGCCAGCAGCCCGGAGGGGACAGGGGTCGGCTACACCTTC
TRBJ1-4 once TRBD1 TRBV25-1 CASSEWRTGVRTNEKLFF TGTGCCAGCAGTGAATGGAGGACAGGGGTTCGTACTAATGAAAAACTGTTTTTT
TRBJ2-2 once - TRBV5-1 CASSRGAEGRSGELFF TGCGCCAGCAGCCGTGGGGCGGAGGGAAGATCCGGGGAGCTGTTTTTT
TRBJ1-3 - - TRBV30 CAWSTGRSGNTIYF TGTGCCTGGAGTACAGGTCGCTCTGGAAACACCATATATTTT
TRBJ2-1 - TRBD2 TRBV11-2 CASSLNRGTSGYNEQFF TGTGCCAGCAGCCTTAACCGTGGGACTAGCGGATACAATGAGCAGTTCTTC
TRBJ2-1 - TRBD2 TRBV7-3 CASSPLPGLAGDRQFF TGTGCCAGCAGCCCACTACCCGGACTAGCGGGGGACCGGCAGTTCTTC
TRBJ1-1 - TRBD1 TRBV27 CASSLGQGNTEAFF TGTGCCAGCAGTTTGGGACAGGGAAACACTGAAGCTTTCTTT
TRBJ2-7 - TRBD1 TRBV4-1 CASSQAGTGPYEQYF TGCGCCAGCAGCCAAGCGGGGACAGGGCCCTACGAGCAGTACTTC
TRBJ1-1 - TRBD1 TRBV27 CASSWQGQANTEAFF TGTGCCAGCAGTTGGCAGGGACAGGCTAACACTGAAGCTTTCTTT
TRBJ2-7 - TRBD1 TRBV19 CASSIAVGTGSYEQYF TGTGCCAGTAGTATAGCGGTCGGGACAGGGTCCTACGAGCAGTACTTC
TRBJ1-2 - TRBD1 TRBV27 CASSPSGTVYGAAYGYTF TGTGCCAGCAGTCCGTCCGGGACAGTCTATGGAGCGGCCTATGGCTACACCTTC
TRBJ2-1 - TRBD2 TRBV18 CASSPPTSGGANEQFF TGTGCCAGCTCACCACCTACTAGCGGGGGGGCTAATGAGCAGTTCTTC
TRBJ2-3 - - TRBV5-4 CASSFGGQDTDTQYF TGTGCCAGCAGCTTTGGGGGCCAAGACACAGATACGCAGTATTTT
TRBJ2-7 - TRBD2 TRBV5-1 CASSWGSGGPTGEQYF TGCGCCAGCAGCTGGGGTAGCGGGGGACCTACGGGGGAGCAGTACTTC
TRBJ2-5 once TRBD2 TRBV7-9 CASSSGGRGETQYF TGTGCCAGCAGCTCGGGAGGGCGGGGTGAGACCCAGTACTTC
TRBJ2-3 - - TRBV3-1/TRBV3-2 CASSQEAGTDTQYF TGTGCCAGCAGCCAAGAGGCTGGCACAGATACGCAGTATTTT
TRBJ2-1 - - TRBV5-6 CASSGLGEGVSFF TGTGCCAGCAGCGGTTTAGGTGAGGGGGTGAGTTTCTTC
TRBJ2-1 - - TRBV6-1 CASSEYPGKGEQFF TGTGCCAGCAGTGAATACCCAGGTAAAGGTGAGCAGTTCTTC
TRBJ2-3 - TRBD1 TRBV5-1 CASSSEIQGKFADTQYF TGCGCCAGCAGCTCGGAGATACAGGGGAAATTCGCAGATACGCAGTATTTT
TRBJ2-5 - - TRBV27 CASSLFPVMGPATQYF TGTGCCAGCAGTTTATTCCCAGTGATGGGGCCGGCGACCCAGTACTTC